This T cell receptor beta chain appears in the sequencing data of a study of Tregs in tolerant kidney transplant recipients. This clone has just a few counts. V was shortened by 3 bases and J by 3 bases, with 6 bases between the two germline ends. From germline, CDR1 is PRHDT and CDR2 FYEKMQ (reference sequence). The length of the CDR3 is 13 residues. Libraries were prepared by immunoSEQ multiplex PCR; TCRdb keeps only in-frame clonotypes and omits some of them. The repertoire includes about 59,000 clones, around four fifths of them detected once, and about 5% sits in the top ten. The sample comprised CD4+ T cells from blood. The origin of this receptor is a human donor in good health. This chain connects TRBV13 to TRBJ1-3, with D unclear. The CDR3 reads CASSLSGGNTIYF. In DNA form, the CDR3 reads TGTGCCAGCAGCTTGTCGGGTGGAAACACCATATATTTT. The variable domain in full, with the rest retrieved from reference TRBV13 and TRBJ1-3, is AAGVIQSPRHLIKEKRETATLKCYPIPRHDTVYWYQQGPGQDPQFLISFYEKMQSDKGSIPDRFSAQQFSDYHSELNMSSLELGDSALYFCASSLSGGNTIYFGEGSWLTVV.